A selection of T cell receptor beta chains follows, all from one sample in a study of pediatric ulcerative colitis. The method was immunoSEQ multiplex PCR; TCRdb's version includes in-frame clones alone and lacks a portion of them. The sample comprises tens of thousands of clones, around 85% of which are singletons, and under 3.5% rests with the top ten. The sequenced material came from blood. These receptors all come from a boy aged 5 to 17 with severe ulcerative colitis. CDR3s include the opening cysteine and the closing phenylalanine or tryptophan. Each record gives: CDR3 length, V gene, J gene, D gene, clone size, CDR3 DNA, CDR3 protein. A D gene is named only where the DNA matches it firmly. Expanded clones are given a class, and other clones once, few, many or no size at all.

16	TRBV11-2	TRBJ2-7	NA	NA	TGTGCCAGCACCCACGCCCGGGGGCGGTCCCCCTACGAGCAGTACTTC	CASTHARGRSPYEQYF
16	TRBV6-4	TRBJ2-3	TRBD2	once	TGTGCCAGCAGTGGACTAGCGGGAGAAGGGACAGATACGCAGTATTTT	CASSGLAGEGTDTQYF
16	TRBV4-1	TRBJ2-7	TRBD2	NA	TGCGCCAGCAGCCAAGATGTCCTAGCGGGAACCTACGAGCAGTACTTC	CASSQDVLAGTYEQYF
14	TRBV4-1	TRBJ2-2	NA	NA	TGCGCCAGCAGCGTTAGACCGCAGGGCGGGGAGCTGTTTTTT	CASSVRPQGGELFF
16	TRBV5-6	TRBJ2-4	TRBD2	NA	TGTGCCAGCAGCTTAGGACTAGCGGATGTCAAAAACATTCAGTACTTC	CASSLGLADVKNIQYF
13	TRBV6-6	TRBJ1-1	TRBD1	NA	TGTGCCACTGGACAGGGGGCGGTAACTGAAGCTTTCTTT	CATGQGAVTEAFF
17	TRBV6-4	TRBJ2-1	TRBD2	once	TGTGCCAGCAGTGACTCTGGACTAGCGCAAAACGGCAATGAGCAGTTCTTC	CASSDSGLAQNGNEQFF
12	TRBV18	TRBJ2-5	NA	few	TGTGCCAGCTCACCCAGGGAAGAGACCCAGTACTTC	CASSPREETQYF
14	TRBV10-3	TRBJ1-2	NA	NA	TGTGCCATCAGTGAGGGGGCTCCTAACTATGGCTACACCTTC	CAISEGAPNYGYTF
19	TRBV15	TRBJ2-3	TRBD2	few	TGTGCCACCAGCAGAGACCGGACTAGCGGGAGTAGGGGCACAGATACGCAGTATTTT	CATSRDRTSGSRGTDTQYF
14	TRBV9	TRBJ1-3	NA	once	TGTGCCAGCAGTGAGACAGGTTCTGGAAACACCATATATTTT	CASSETGSGNTIYF
15	TRBV25-1	TRBJ2-7	NA	NA	TGTGCCAGCAGTTATACAGTCGGCGGCACCTACGAGCAGTACTTC	CASSYTVGGTYEQYF
15	TRBV28	TRBJ2-2	TRBD1	NA	TGTGCCAGCAGCCGGACAGGGTTTAACACCGGGGAGCTGTTTTTT	CASSRTGFNTGELFF
12	TRBV6-4	TRBJ2-4	NA	NA	TGTGCCAGAGAGGCAGCCAAAAACATTCAGTACTTC	CAREAAKNIQYF